This T cell receptor (beta chain) was captured by sequencing in a study of memory CD4+ T cells and cytomegalovirus serostatus. Using immunoSEQ multiplex PCR, the repertoire was profiled, and TCRdb retains in-frame clones only, with some absent. The table lists tens of thousands of clones, around four fifths of them singletons. CDR1 is SGHDT and CDR2 is YYEEEE in the germline V gene. J gave up 6 bases and V 3 bases, and 11 bases lay outside the gene matches. This CDR3 spans 18 amino acids. Single viable CD3+CD4+CD8-CD45RO+ cells were sorted as the memory CD4+ T cells. The source is an adult in good health and CMV-seropositive. Sequenced: memory CD4+ T cells from blood. This chain connects TRBV5-6 to TRBJ2-2, with 13 bases that match TRBD2. The DNA for the CDR3 is TGTGCCAGCAGCTCGACAAGGACTAGCGGGAGAATAGCCGGGGAGCTGTTTTTT. It codes for CASSSTRTSGRIAGELFF.